This T cell receptor (beta chain) was recorded in a study of blood T cells in healthy people across ages. Study as a whole: Template switching retrieved approximately one barcoded beta molecule for each two T cells.

All donors came from Russia, were Caucasian and healthy, and spanned ages roughly 6 to 95. V lost 6 bases, J lost 4 bases, and 18 bases lay in between. Germline assignment: CDR1 SEHNR and CDR2 FQNEAQ (reference sequence). The CDR3 has 15 amino acids. The authors ran a second PCR of about 7 to 11 cycles using a sample-barcoded 5' primer and a J-beta primer mix. MiXCR was run by TCRdb on the 5' RACE reads, yielding one entry per CDR3 protein. The data contain roughly 1,000,000 distinct CDR3 sequences, about 23% of them singletons. This same sample was also taken into another study, of T cells of mothers and their children. That source reports: Every mother supplied over 8 million TCR beta CDR3 reads and every child some 3 million.

The source is a girl aged 2 to 10 in good health. Sequenced: blood. The rearrangement links TRBV7-9 to TRBJ2-5; the D gene is possibly TRBD2 (6 bases). The CDR3 spells CASRGGLRERETQYF. In DNA form, the CDR3 reads TGTGCCAGCAGGGGAGGCTTGAGGGAGAGAGAGACCCAGTACTTC.